The clone carrying this TCR beta chain occurred a few times. Antigen specificity is unknown. This specimen belongs to a study of early T cells in non-severe SARS-CoV-2 infection. Regarding the study as a whole: Database matching using VDJdb favored anti-spike CD8 responses, with private and CD4 specificities left missing.

The V gene's germline CDR1 is SGHAT and CDR2 FQNNGV. Losses at the gene ends were 5 bases for V and 2 bases for J; bases not matched to a gene: 4. The CDR3 loop spans 14 amino acids. The protocol attached unique molecular identifiers to individual cDNA molecules. TCRdb re-called the 5' RACE reads through MiXCR, storing one row per CDR3 protein. Here the sample spans 50,000 or so distinct CDR3 sequences, roughly 10% being singletons. The gene calls are TRBV11-2 and TRBJ2-3; 7 positions agree with TRBD1. Material: whole blood. The source of this sequence is an adult who was a healthcare worker with PCR-confirmed SARS-CoV-2 infection or an uninfected control (not recorded which). The CDR3 sequence: CASSKGQTTDTQYF. CDR3 bases: TGTGCCAGCAGCAAGGGACAGACCACAGATACGCAGTATTTT.